This T cell receptor (beta chain) was profiled in a study of cytomegalovirus exposure and HLA in healthy donors. As for the study in general: Among the 300 to 500 genotyped donors, over 70% were placed in the Caucasian-associated ancestry cluster. Findings of the study overall: Presence/absence analyses assumed roughly uniform sequencing depth across donors, which may not hold. A later analysis appeared to link common viral pathogens to several of the most significant clusters.

Details on this clone: Its antigen remains unknown.

Primers: 60 Vbeta forward and 13 Jbeta reverse. This table comes from immunoSEQ multiplex PCR, and its TCRdb copy is limited to in-frame clones, with some not included. The table lists roughly 140,000 clones, less than 85% of them singletons, with about 6.1% in the top ten. The V gene lost 7 bases and the J gene lost 8 bases, with 23 bases spanning the gap. This CDR3 is built from 14 residues. The V gene's germline CDR1 is SQVTM and CDR2 ANQGSEA. This TCR came from a woman between 45 and 60 years old in good health and CMV-seropositive. The chain has TRBV29-1 and TRBJ1-1, with a possible D match to TRBD1 (6 bases). Input material: PBMCs. The DNA for the CDR3 is TGCAGCGCCCTGGACCCCTTTAACAGGGAAGAAGCTTTCTTT. Its translation: CSALDPFNREEAFF.